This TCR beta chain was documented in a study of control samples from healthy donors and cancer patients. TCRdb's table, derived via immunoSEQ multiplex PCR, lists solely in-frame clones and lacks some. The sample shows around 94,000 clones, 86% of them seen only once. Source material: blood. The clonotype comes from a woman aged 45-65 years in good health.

Written as DNA, the CDR3 is TGTGCCAGCAGTGAGAGGGGGGGCTCTGGAAACACCATATATTTT. Translation gives CASSERGGSGNTIYF. V is TRBV2 and J is TRBJ1-3; D might be TRBD1 (6 bases). The CDR3 is 15 residues long. CDR1 is SNHLY and CDR2 is FYNNEI in the germline V gene. Deletions cut 3 bases from V and 0 bases from J, with 9 bases between.